A selection of T cell receptor beta chains follows, all from one sample in a study of blood T cell repertoires in COVID-19. Measured with immunoSEQ multiplex PCR; TCRdb has only the in-frame clones, and not every one. Found here are approximately 530,000 clones, approximately 91% of them singletons; the top ten hold less than 9.5%. The sequenced material came from peripheral blood. The receptors were gathered from a woman between 50 and 59 years old with COVID-19, enrolled during active disease. Each CDR3 is given with its conserved first and last residue. Each record gives: D gene, J gene, CDR3 length, clone size, V gene, CDR3 DNA, CDR3 protein. A D gene is named only where the DNA matches it firmly. Size tells how often a clone was seen (once, few, many) or the class of an expanded clone, and some rows leave it out.

TRBD1 TRBJ1-4 16 NA TRBV4-2 TGTGCCAGCAGCCAAGGTTCAGACAGGGCTATTGAAAAACTGTTTTTT CASSQGSDRAIEKLFF
TRBD1 TRBJ2-7 13 NA TRBV12-3/TRBV12-4 TGTGCCAGCAGTCGGAACAGGGGCTACGAGCAGTACTTC CASSRNRGYEQYF
TRBD1 TRBJ1-2 20 NA TRBV10-1 TGCGCCAGCAGTGAAGGGGGACAGGGCCTTCCCGGAGGGAGTTCGCATGGCTACACCTTC CASSEGGQGLPGGSSHGYTF
NA TRBJ2-7 12 NA TRBV18 TGTGCCAGCTCACCAGGAGTGGAAGAGCAGTACTTC CASSPGVEEQYF
NA TRBJ1-1 12 NA TRBV5-5 TGTGCCAGCAGTTGGCAGGGTGGGGAAGCTTTCTTT CASSWQGGEAFF
NA TRBJ1-6 14 NA TRBV7-9 TGTGCCAGCAGCTTAGGGGGGCTCGGTTCACCCCTCCACTTT CASSLGGLGSPLHF
NA TRBJ1-2 14 NA TRBV13 TGTGCCAGCAGCTTAGGCGGGGTAGCCTCTGGCTACACCTTC CASSLGGVASGYTF
NA TRBJ1-2 14 few TRBV2 TGTGCCAGCAGTGAAGCTCCGGAGTATTATGGCTACACCTTC CASSEAPEYYGYTF
NA TRBJ1-2 13 NA TRBV15 TGTGCCACCAGCACCTACAGGGAGACTGGCTACACCTTC CATSTYRETGYTF
NA TRBJ1-2 13 few TRBV7-8 TGTGCCAGCAGCCCCTTCGGGCGGGATGGCTACACCTTC CASSPFGRDGYTF
NA TRBJ2-7 14 NA TRBV3-1/TRBV3-2 TGTGCCAGCAGCCAAGTCGCGGGTTCCTACGAGCAGTACTTC CASSQVAGSYEQYF
NA TRBJ1-5 16 NA TRBV28 TGTGCCAGCAGTTTTAGCGTCAGGGGTTCAAATCAGCCCCAGCATTTT CASSFSVRGSNQPQHF
TRBD1 TRBJ1-2 13 once TRBV27 TGTGCCAGCACCCCCGGGACAGGGAGGAGCTACACCTTC CASTPGTGRSYTF
TRBD2 TRBJ2-3 17 NA TRBV4-2 TGTGCCAGCAGCCAAGGCAGCGGGGGAATCGAGACAGATACGCAGTATTTT CASSQGSGGIETDTQYF
NA TRBJ1-1 14 NA TRBV6-5 TGTGCCAGCAGTCGGGAGAGCTATAACACTGAAGCTTTCTTT CASSRESYNTEAFF
NA TRBJ2-2 12 NA TRBV6-5 TGTGCCAGCAGTCGGAACACCGGGGAGCTGTTTTTT CASSRNTGELFF
NA TRBJ2-3 14 NA TRBV6-5 TGTGCCAGCAGTTCACCCCTAGGGGCAGATACGCAGTATTTT CASSSPLGADTQYF
NA TRBJ1-4 14 NA TRBV7-9 TGTGCCAGCAGCTTAGGAGGCTCTAATGAAAAACTGTTTTTT CASSLGGSNEKLFF
NA TRBJ2-7 14 few TRBV9 TGTGCCAGCAGCGTAGTTCCAGGATCCTACGAGCAGTACTTC CASSVVPGSYEQYF
NA TRBJ1-2 15 NA TRBV7-9 TGTGCCAGCAGCTTAGGTCAGGGGTCCAACTATGGCTACACCTTC CASSLGQGSNYGYTF
TRBD2 TRBJ2-1 14 NA TRBV27 TGTGCCAGCAGTTTACGGGGGGGCTACAATGAGCAGTTCTTC CASSLRGGYNEQFF
NA TRBJ1-4 15 NA TRBV6-6 TGTGCCAGCAACCTAGCGGGGCTGTATGGGGAAAAACTGTTTTTT CASNLAGLYGEKLFF
NA TRBJ1-3 13 NA TRBV6-5 TGTGCCAGCAGCCCCAGTTTCGGAAACACCATATATTTT CASSPSFGNTIYF
NA TRBJ1-1 13 NA TRBV5-1 TGCGCCAGCAGCCCAACATTGAACACTGAAGCTTTCTTT CASSPTLNTEAFF
NA TRBJ2-1 14 once TRBV5-5 TGTGCCAGCAGCTTGGCCGGAGGGACTTATGAGCAGTTCTTC CASSLAGGTYEQFF
TRBD2 TRBJ2-1 16 NA TRBV27 TGTGCCAGCAGTGTGTCAAGCGGGGCCCCTAGGCATGAGCAGTTCTTC CASSVSSGAPRHEQFF
NA TRBJ1-2 12 NA TRBV20-1 TGCAGTGCTAGTCCGGGGGTGGGTGGCTACACCTTC CSASPGVGGYTF
NA TRBJ1-1 14 NA TRBV19 TGTGCCAGTAGTACCAGGACGGGAGGGGCTGAAGCTTTCTTT CASSTRTGGAEAFF
NA TRBJ2-1 13 once TRBV24-1 TGTGCCACCAGTGAGGCCGGGTCTGATGAGCAGTTCTTC CATSEAGSDEQFF
NA TRBJ1-1 16 NA TRBV11-2 TGTGCCAGCAGCTTAGTGGGACGGGGAGGAGGCACTGAAGCTTTCTTT CASSLVGRGGGTEAFF
NA TRBJ1-2 13 NA TRBV6-6 TGTGCCAGCATATCCGGGGGGCGGTATGGCTACACCTTC CASISGGRYGYTF
NA TRBJ1-4 14 NA TRBV5-1 TGCGCCAGCAGCTTGGTTGGGGCTGATGAAAAACTGTTTTTT CASSLVGADEKLFF
NA TRBJ2-7 12 NA TRBV5-4 TGTGCCAGCAGCTTGGATAGCTCCGAGCAGTACTTC CASSLDSSEQYF